These 22 T cell receptor beta chains share one sample of origin, sequenced in a study of OX40 agonist ivuxolimab in advanced cancers. Library prep was done by the immunoSEQ multiplex PCR assay. The clones in this table, taken by TCRdb from immuneACCESS, are in-frame only. Not every clone is retained; where verified, under half of the shortfall comes from an unresolved V gene, and the cause of the rest is unknown. This sample is represented by more than 30,000 clones; approximately 89% of them were singletons. The ten largest clones capture roughly 9.1% of the sample. The sequencing here drew on CD4+ or CD8+ T cells sorted from blood, taken in a trial of the OX40 agonist ivuxolimab. The receptors were gathered from an adult with an advanced solid tumor such as melanoma, head and neck, liver or kidney cancer.

The table lists this clone with a count of one. The rearrangement links TRBV6-6 to TRBJ2-7; 10 bases align to TRBD2. The J segment lost 2 bases and the V segment lost 5 bases, leaving 3 bases of the junction unmatched. This CDR3 has 14 amino acids. CDR1 and CDR2 from the germline V gene are MNHNY and SVGAGI (reference sequence). CDR3: CASSPGTSAYEQYF. The CDR3 DNA follows: TGTGCCAGCAGTCCCGGGACTAGCGCCTACGAGCAGTACTTC.

The chain couples TRBV6-5 to TRBJ2-5; 11 positions match TRBD1. Germline lookup yields CDR1 MNHEY and CDR2 SVGAGI. This CDR3 has 13 amino acids. Unmatched junction bases numbered 7, after V lost 6 bases and J lost 10 bases. The CDR3 nucleotides read TGTGCCAGCAGCAGGACAGGGGGCGAGGGCCAGTACTTC. Protein product: CASSRTGGEGQYF.

This clone was detected only once. The chain recombines TRBV27 with TRBJ1-1; possible D gene TRBD1, 5 bases. V was cut by 3 bases and J by 0 bases, with 8 bases left in between. Looked up from germline, CDR1 is MNHEY and CDR2 is SMNVEV (reference sequence). The CDR3 extends over 14 amino acids. In DNA, the CDR3 is TGTGCCAGCAGTTTTGAGGGGTTGAACACTGAAGCTTTCTTT. Encoded protein: CASSFEGLNTEAFF.

CDR3 coding DNA: TGTGCCAGCAGCAGGACAGGGGGGAACACTGAAGCTTTCTTT. Residues: CASSRTGGNTEAFF. The chain links TRBV6-5 to TRBJ1-1, with 10 bases that match TRBD1. CDR1 and CDR2 from the germline V gene are MNHEY and SVGAGI. The V and J ends lost 6 bases and 1 base, in that order; junction bases with no gene match: 2. The CDR3 totals 14 residues.

This clone turned up a few times. The chain links TRBV30 to TRBJ1-1; D is uncertain. Looked up from germline, CDR1 is GTSNPN and CDR2 is SVGIG (reference sequence). Trimming pared 1 base from V and 0 bases from J, leaving 3 bases between. The CDR3 has 12 residues. The CDR3 here is CAWSGMNTEAFF. The CDR3 nucleotides are TGTGCCTGGAGTGGAATGAACACTGAAGCTTTCTTT.

The CDR3 protein is CASSLPSGLTDTQYF. CDR3 DNA sequence: TGTGCCAGCAGTTTACCTAGCGGGTTGACAGATACGCAGTATTTT. The V call is TRBV28, the J call TRBJ2-3; 8 nucleotides match TRBD2. This CDR3 comprises 15 residues. The V and J ends lost 2 bases and 3 bases, in that order; junction bases with no gene match: 4. Per germline, CDR1 MDHEN and CDR2 SYDVKM.

The chain couples TRBV6-5 to TRBJ2-7; no firm D call. V lost 0 bases and J lost 3, with 9 bases in between. CDR1 MNHEY and CDR2 SVGAGI come from the germline V gene. The CDR3 is 14 residues long. CDR3 sequence reads: CASSYSHLLYEQYF. The CDR3 nucleotides read TGTGCCAGCAGTTACTCTCACCTACTCTACGAGCAGTACTTC.

CDR3 loop: CAISGTRVANQPQHF. For the CDR3, the DNA is TGTGCCATCAGCGGGACACGGGTTGCCAATCAGCCCCAGCATTTT. The chain is built from TRBV10-3 and TRBJ1-5; D might be TRBD1 (6 bases). CDR3 size: 15 residues. Germline CDR1 reads ENHRY; CDR2 reads SYGVKD. V lost 6 bases and J 3 bases, leaving 15 bases between the germline ends.

The chain has TRBV28 and TRBJ1-5; D unclear. The CDR3 totals 11 residues. Trimming removed 1 base from V and 5 bases from J, with 0 bases in between. CDR1 MDHEN and CDR2 SYDVKM come from the germline V gene. In nucleotides, the CDR3 is TGTGCCAGCAGTTTATATCAGCCCCAGCATTTT. It translates to CASSLYQPQHF.

The sample holds one count of this clone. The V call is TRBV30, the J call TRBJ2-1; no reliable D call. This CDR3 contains 9 residues. Germline V gene sequence: CDR1 GTSNPN, CDR2 SVGIG (reference sequence). The V end was cut by 6 bases, the J end by 10 bases, with 7 bases between. The CDR3 reads CACLSEQFF. The DNA of the CDR3 is TGTGCCTGTTTATCCGAGCAGTTCTTC. The whole variable domain, remainder taken from reference TRBV30 and TRBJ2-1, is SQTIHQWPATLVQPVGSPLSLECTVEGTSNPNLYWYRQAAGRGLQLLFYSVGIGQISSEVPQNLSASRPQDRQFILSSKKLLLSDSGFYLCACLSEQFFGPGTRLTVL.

J is TRBJ2-7 and V is TRBV27; tentatively, D is TRBD1 (6 bases). V lost 4 bases and J lost 10, with 17 bases in between. There are 13 residues in the CDR3. CDR1 and CDR2 (germline): MNHEY, SMNVEV (reference sequence). CDR3 sequence reads: CASSSLDQGRQYF. DNA of the CDR3: TGTGCCAGCAGTTCACTAGACCAGGGGCGTCAGTACTTC.

V is TRBV30 and J is TRBJ2-7, with a possible D match to TRBD1 (5 bases). This CDR3 spans 16 amino acids. Germline CDR1 is GTSNPN and CDR2 is SVGIG (reference sequence). Trimming removed 0 bases at V and 2 bases at J, with 17 bases between. The CDR3 region is CAWSVKGAEGAYEQYF. The DNA for the CDR3 is TGTGCCTGGAGTGTCAAAGGGGCCGAAGGCGCCTACGAGCAGTACTTC.

The CDR3 is CASSFNSGSDEQFF. The CDR3 coding sequence is TGCGCCAGCAGCTTCAATAGCGGGAGTGATGAGCAGTTCTTC. V gene TRBV5-1 combines with J gene TRBJ2-1; 9 bases line up with TRBD2. Per the germline V gene, CDR1 is SGHRS and CDR2 is YFSETQ. This CDR3 comprises 14 residues. V lost 2 bases and J lost 8; bases outside the gene matches: 5.

The J gene is TRBJ1-1, the V gene TRBV7-9; D unclear. The germline V gene has CDR1 SEHNR and CDR2 FQNEAQ (reference sequence). This CDR3 contains 14 residues. V lost 1 base and J lost 5, with 11 bases in between. DNA for the CDR3: TGTGCCAGCAGCTTAGAAGGTCTGAGGACTGAAGCTTTCTTT. Translating gives CASSLEGLRTEAFF.

The chain carries TRBV10-3 and TRBJ2-3; TRBD1 matches at 7 bases. From germline, CDR1 is ENHRY and CDR2 SYGVKD. The V segment lost 2 bases and the J segment 8 bases; nucleotides outside the gene matches: 13. This CDR3 region has 16 residues. CDR3 bases: TGTGCCATCAGTGAGACAGGGGCCAGGACCACGGGTACGCAGTATTTT. Residues: CAISETGARTTGTQYF.

This clone occurred once. The gene calls are TRBV30 and TRBJ2-6, with D possibly called TRBD1 or TRBD2 (5 bases each). This CDR3 contains 15 residues. V gave up 0 bases and J gave up 2 bases, with 8 bases separating them. From germline, CDR1 is GTSNPN and CDR2 SVGIG (reference sequence). The DNA of the CDR3 is TGTGCCTGGAGTGTTCAGGGAGCTGGGGCCAACGTCCTGACTTTC. Its translation is CAWSVQGAGANVLTF.

The V gene is TRBV30, the J gene TRBJ1-5; D remains ambiguous. Germline CDR1 reads GTSNPN; CDR2 reads SVGIG (reference sequence). The CDR3 length is 13 residues. Trimming shortened V by 0 bases and J by 3 bases, and 6 bases separated the two germline ends. The CDR3 DNA follows: TGTGCCTGGAGTGTAGAGGACAATCAGCCCCAGCATTTT. Its protein product is CAWSVEDNQPQHF.

The chain recombines TRBV7-7 with TRBJ2-7, with D uncertain. Trimming shortened V by 5 bases and J by 1 base, and 12 bases separated the two germline ends. The CDR3 spans 14 residues. The germline gives CDR1 SSHAT, CDR2 FNYEAQ (reference sequence). The CDR3 nucleotides read TGTGCCAGCAGCACCTCACACCAATCCTACGAGCAGTACTTC. Its protein is CASSTSHQSYEQYF.

CDR3 bases: TGTGCCAGCTCACCACCAGGGCGAGGGAACACTGAAGCTTTCTTT. Residues: CASSPPGRGNTEAFF. The rearrangement links TRBV18 to TRBJ1-1; D is unresolved. Germline assignment: CDR1 KGHSH and CDR2 LQKENI. The ends were cut back, 0 bases at V and 1 base at J, with 9 bases in the middle. The CDR3 covers 15 residues.

V usage is TRBV9 and J usage is TRBJ2-7; 9 nucleotides agree with TRBD1. There are 15 residues in the CDR3. Per the germline V gene, CDR1 is SGDLS and CDR2 is YYNGEE. Trimming at V came to 0 bases and at J to 5 bases, leaving 6 bases not matched to a gene. CDR3 DNA: TGTGCCAGCAGCGTAGGGACAGGGGCGGCCGACGAGCAGTACTTC. Translated, it gives CASSVGTGAADEQYF.

CDR3 nucleotide sequence: TGTGCCAGCAGCGACCCCCGCCGGGACAGGGGAGGGAGGGAGTATGGCTACACCTTC. Translated: CASSDPRRDRGGREYGYTF. V usage is TRBV11-2 and J usage is TRBJ1-2, with TRBD1 identical over 10 bases. The CDR3 runs 19 residues. Germline V gene sequence: CDR1 SGHAT, CDR2 FQNNGV. V shed 5 bases and J 5 bases; nucleotides not matched to a gene: 20.

The genes are TRBV7-9 and TRBJ2-7, with D tentatively TRBD1 (6 bases). The CDR3 contains 15 residues. The germline V gene encodes CDR1 SEHNR and CDR2 FQNEAQ (reference sequence). Trimming removed 1 base from V and 2 bases from J, with 12 bases in between. The CDR3 protein is CASSLGQGFPYEQYF. The CDR3 nucleotides are TGTGCCAGCAGCTTAGGGCAGGGGTTTCCCTACGAGCAGTACTTC. The full variable domain, its missing parts supplied by reference TRBV7-9 and TRBJ2-7, is DTGVSQNPRHKITKRGQNVTFRCDPISEHNRLYWYRQTLGQGPEFLTYFQNEAQLEKSRLLSDRFSAERPKGSFSTLEIQRTEQGDSAMYLCASSLGQGFPYEQYFGPGTRLTVT.